This entry is about one TCR beta chain. Antigen specificity is unknown. This record comes from a study of T cells in tuberculosis. Study-level information: T cells were selected with CD1B tetramers loaded with glucose monomycolate. In South Africa, adults with active tuberculosis were compared with IGRA-negative and latently infected IGRA-positive adolescents.

Whole-study results and caveats: Selection depended on which cryopreserved specimens were available.

Some clones are missing from TCRdb's copy, which holds only in-frame ones; the method was immunoSEQ multiplex PCR. The sample consists of about 20,000 clones, 80% to 90% of them appearing once. The receptor's source is a donor aged 10-30 years with latent tuberculosis or without tuberculosis infection. Material: PBMCs.

CDR3 sequence (DNA): TGTGCCAGCAGTGAGGGACAGGAAAAACTGTTTTTT. It yields the protein CASSEGQEKLFF. The rearrangement links TRBV2 to TRBJ1-4; the match to TRBD1 covers 7 bases. This CDR3 region has 12 residues. CDR1 and CDR2 (germline): SNHLY, FYNNEI. V lost 3 bases and J lost 8; bases outside the gene matches: 0.